Reported below is one T cell receptor (beta chain). This specimen comes from a study of blood T cell repertoires in COVID-19. Sequencing was performed with immunoSEQ multiplex PCR; in TCRdb, only in-frame clones are kept and a portion is missing. The table includes tens of thousands of clones, 75% to 90% detected once. This CDR3 is built from 18 residues. The rearrangement links TRBV21-1 to TRBJ1-6. TRBV21-1 is a pseudogene. The sample taken for sequencing was peripheral blood. The receptor's source is a man older than 75 with acute or convalescent COVID-19. The CDR3 sequence is CASSKALEGPPEGSPLHF. The CDR3 bases are TGTGCCAGCAGCAAAGCGCTCGAGGGCCCCCCGGAGGGTTCACCCCTCCACTTT.